This TCR beta chain came from a study of cytomegalovirus exposure and HLA in healthy donors. General study results and limits: TCR beta chains numbering more than 150 were designated cytomegalovirus-associated.

Trimming took 1 base from V and 2 from J, leaving 12 bases between them. The germline V gene has CDR1 MGHDK and CDR2 SYGVNS. There are 15 residues in the CDR3. To note about this clone: What it recognizes is unknown.

The protocol was immunoSEQ multiplex PCR, while the TCRdb copy is restricted to in-frame clones and leaves out a portion. The sample records roughly 180,000 clones, approximately 88% being singletons. This clonotype originated in a man in his late teens or twenties in good health and CMV-seropositive. J is TRBJ2-7 and V is TRBV25-1; TRBD2 is a possible D gene (6 bases). Sequencing used PBMCs. CDR3 loop: CASSESGVSPYEQYF. The CDR3 nucleotides read TGTGCCAGCAGTGAATCGGGGGTAAGCCCCTACGAGCAGTACTTC.